Below, 3 T cell receptor beta chains from the same sample are listed, as sequenced in a study of blood T cell repertoires in COVID-19 (dated by TCRdb to 2020 to 2021). The library was obtained by the immunoSEQ multiplex PCR assay. Held by TCRdb, this immuneACCESS table contains in-frame sequences only and omits some clones. Under half of the omission traces to an unresolved V gene where checked; the cause of the rest is unknown. Counted in this sample were 150,000 to 180,000 clones; approximately 85% of them appeared once. 0.63% of the sample comes from the top ten. The sequenced material came from peripheral blood. The receptors come from a man between 60 and 75 years old with COVID-19, enrolled during active disease.

This chain links TRBV18 with TRBJ1-1, with D possibly matching TRBD1 (5 bases). V was shortened by 2 bases and J by 4 bases, with 17 bases between the two germline ends. Per germline, CDR1 KGHSH and CDR2 LQKENI. The CDR3 is 16 amino acids. CDR3 sequence reads: CASSPGGQGGITEAFF. For the CDR3, the DNA is TGTGCCAGCTCACCAGGGGGTCAGGGAGGAATCACTGAAGCTTTCTTT.

The chain uses TRBV28 and TRBJ2-3; the match to TRBD1 covers 7 bases. V trimming: 6 bases; J trimming: 0 bases; junction bases outside the gene matches: 6. Germline V gene sequence: CDR1 MDHEN, CDR2 SYDVKM. This CDR3 has 15 amino acids. The CDR3 coding sequence is TGTGCCAGCAGACAGGGGCCGACTAGCACAGATACGCAGTATTTT. It is translated as CASRQGPTSTDTQYF.

The gene calls are TRBV7-9 and TRBJ2-3; 9 bases line up with TRBD2. The ends lost 0 bases at V and 3 bases at J; junction bases unmatched: 4. This CDR3 has 16 residues. Looked up from germline, CDR1 is SEHNR and CDR2 is FQNEAQ (reference sequence). The CDR3 protein is CASSLASGSGTDTQYF. In DNA form, the CDR3 reads TGTGCCAGCAGCTTAGCTAGCGGGAGTGGTACAGATACGCAGTATTTT.